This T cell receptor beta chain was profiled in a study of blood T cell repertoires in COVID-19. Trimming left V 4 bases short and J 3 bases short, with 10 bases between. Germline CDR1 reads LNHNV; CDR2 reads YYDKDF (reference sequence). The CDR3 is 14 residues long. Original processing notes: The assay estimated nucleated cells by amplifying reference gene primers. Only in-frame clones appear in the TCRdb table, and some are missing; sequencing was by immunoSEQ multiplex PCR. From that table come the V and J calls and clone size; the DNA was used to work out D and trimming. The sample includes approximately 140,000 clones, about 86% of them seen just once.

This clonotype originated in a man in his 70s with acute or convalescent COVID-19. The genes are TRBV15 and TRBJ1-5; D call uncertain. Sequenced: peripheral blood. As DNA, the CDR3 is TGTGCCACCAGCAACCCAGGTTTCAATCAGCCCCAGCATTTT. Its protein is CATSNPGFNQPQHF.